The text below deals with one T cell receptor (beta chain). The data stem from a study of blood T cell repertoires in COVID-19. Study-wide background: Sites across the United States, Italy and Spain contributed samples from acute and convalescent COVID-19. T cells, B-cell-depleted T cells, or PBMCs provided the cDNA or gDNA that served as material.

Germline V gene data show CDR1 as SNHLY and CDR2 as FYNNEI. Trimming at V came to 8 bases and at J to 3 bases, leaving 9 bases not matched to a gene. The CDR3 extends over 14 amino acids. As originally analysed: Amplification from reference gene primers served as the basis for estimated nucleated cell counts. Libraries were prepared by immunoSEQ multiplex PCR; TCRdb keeps only in-frame clonotypes and omits some of them. The V and J calls and the clone size are those of that table, but D and trimming were determined from the DNA. In the table there are 170,000 or so clones, 75% to 90% of which are singletons. Followed over time, Seattle patients had been enrolled while infection was active.

Sequences were obtained from peripheral blood. The chain joins TRBV2 to TRBJ2-7; 8 nucleotides agree with TRBD1. This TCR derives from a woman in her 40s with COVID-19, enrolled during active disease. The CDR3 protein is CASRRQGSSYEQYF. Here the CDR3 DNA reads TGTGCCAGCCGGAGACAGGGGTCAAGCTACGAGCAGTACTTC. The full variable domain, in which reference TRBV2 and TRBJ2-7 provide the parts outside the CDR3, is EPEVTQTPSHQVTQMGQEVILRCVPISNHLYFYWYRQILGQKVEFLVSFYNNEISEKSEIFDDQFSVERPDGSNFTLKIRSTKLEDSAMYFCASRRQGSSYEQYFGPGTRLTVT.